Listed here are 18 T cell receptor beta chains from one sample, sequenced in a study of CD8 T cells in ankylosing spondylitis. TCRdb recomputed calls from the 5' RACE reads with MiXCR, one row per CDR3 protein. This table has about 250,000 distinct CDR3 sequences, roughly a third appearing once. What was sequenced was blood, either unsorted or a sorted T cell fraction (not recorded which). The origin of the receptors is a male donor with ankylosing spondylitis or in good health (not recorded which).

The chain uses TRBV12-3 or TRBV12-4 and TRBJ2-3; D possibly matches TRBD1 or TRBD2 (6 bases each). This CDR3 has 13 residues. V lost 7 bases to trimming and J lost 8 bases, with 16 bases between them. CDR3 in DNA: TGTGCCAGCATCTTGGGGGGCGGAACTACGCAGTATTTT. Amino acid sequence: CASILGGGTTQYF.

This chain links TRBV20-1 with TRBJ1-1; D is unclear. CDR1 is DFQATT, CDR2 SNEGSKA, per germline (reference sequence). Trimming took 6 bases from V and 1 from J, leaving 12 bases between them. This CDR3 contains 13 residues. Here the CDR3 reads CSASSAPNTEAFF. CDR3 sequence (DNA): TGCAGTGCGTCTTCGGCGCCGAACACTGAAGCTTTCTTT.

The chain links TRBV10-3 to TRBJ2-5; 11 bases match TRBD2. This CDR3 spans 17 amino acids. V was pared by 2 bases and J by 4 bases, with 9 bases of the junction left unmatched. CDR1 and CDR2 (germline): ENHRY, SYGVKD. DNA of the CDR3: TGTGCCATCAGTGAGAAGCTTAGCGGGGGGGCGCGAGAGACCCAGTACTTC. Its protein is CAISEKLSGGARETQYF.

The rearrangement joins TRBV20-1 to TRBJ2-2, with TRBD1 matching 7 bases. CDR1 DFQATT and CDR2 SNEGSKA come from the germline V gene (reference sequence). CDR3 length: 18 residues. J lost 0 bases, V lost 3 bases, and 13 bases had no gene match. CDR3 DNA: TGCAGTGCTAGGAGCTTCGGGACAGACCCCGCGAACACCGGGGAGCTGTTTTTT. This gives the protein CSARSFGTDPANTGELFF.

The gene calls are TRBV7-9 and TRBJ2-3; 8 nucleotides match TRBD2. V lost 5 bases to trimming and J lost 3 bases; unmatched junction nucleotides: 7. The CDR3 consists of 15 residues. Germline CDR1 SEHNR, CDR2 FQNEAQ (reference sequence). This CDR3 reads CASSRMRGATDTQYF. In DNA form, the CDR3 reads TGTGCCAGCAGCCGGATGCGGGGGGCGACAGATACGCAGTATTTT.

This clonotype was seen only a few times. The chain recombines TRBV20-1 with TRBJ1-6; D unclear. The germline CDR1 and CDR2 sequences are DFQATT and SNEGSKA (reference sequence). The CDR3 sequence is 16 residues long. V lost 1 base and J 7 bases, leaving 17 bases between the germline ends. CDR3 protein: CSARAGRPFQNSPLHF. CDR3 coding DNA: TGCAGTGCTAGAGCGGGCAGACCATTTCAGAATTCACCCCTCCACTTT.

This clonotype has a single count. The rearrangement joins TRBV2 to TRBJ1-4, with a possible D match to TRBD1 (6 bases). Trimming took off 4 bases at V and 10 bases at J, with 16 bases between the two ends. The CDR3 contains 14 residues. Germline CDR1 and CDR2: SNHLY and FYNNEI. CDR3 amino acids: CASSGGSSRGKLFF. CDR3 nucleotide sequence: TGTGCCAGCAGTGGGGGATCATCCAGGGGAAAACTGTTTTTT. Together with reference TRBV2 and TRBJ1-4, the CDR3 gives the full variable domain: EPEVTQTPSHQVTQMGQEVILRCVPISNHLYFYWYRQILGQKVEFLVSFYNNEISEKSEIFDDQFSVERPDGSNFTLKIRSTKLEDSAMYFCASSGGSSRGKLFFGSGTQLSVL.

The rearrangement links TRBV6-1 to TRBJ1-1; the D gene is possibly TRBD1 (5 bases). Germline V gene lookup returns CDR1 MNHNS and CDR2 SASEGT. Trimming removed 6 bases at V and 1 base at J, with 12 bases between. The CDR3 consists of 14 residues. CDR3 nucleotides: TGTGCCAGCAGGAGGGGAACGCAGAACACTGAAGCTTTCTTT. This translates into CASRRGTQNTEAFF.

The V call is TRBV5-1, the J call TRBJ1-2; 7 bases fit TRBD1. The CDR3 is 14 amino acids. V lost 4 bases and J lost 4; bases outside the gene matches: 7. Per germline, CDR1 SGHRS and CDR2 YFSETQ. The DNA for the CDR3 is TGCGCCAGCAGCCCGAACAGGGGCGGCTATGGCTACACCTTC. This codes for CASSPNRGGYGYTF.

There are a few counts of this clonotype. This chain uses TRBV12-3 or TRBV12-4 with TRBJ2-3; D may be TRBD1 (5 bases). The germline V and J ends were trimmed by 6 bases and 6 bases, with 10 bases remaining between them. This CDR3 contains 12 residues. The CDR3 nucleotides are TGTGCCAGCAGGCAGGGTAGCGATACGCAGTATTTT. This codes for CASRQGSDTQYF.

The CDR3 reads CASSPKVVWGGETQYF. The DNA for the CDR3 is TGTGCCAGCAGCCCAAAGGTTGTGTGGGGTGGAGAGACCCAGTACTTC. The chain employs TRBV7-8 and TRBJ2-5; D gene uncertain. V shed 5 bases and J shed 4 bases, with 20 bases lying between them. The CDR3 has 16 amino acids. The germline CDR1 and CDR2 sequences are SGHVS and FQNEAQ.

This clonotype was counted a few times. The V and J genes are TRBV20-1 and TRBJ2-7; the D gene is possibly TRBD1 (6 bases). Germline CDR1 and CDR2: DFQATT and SNEGSKA (reference sequence). The CDR3 totals 14 residues. V lost 2 bases to trimming and J lost 6 bases, with 17 bases between them. Here the CDR3 reads CSARPRTVEGEQYF. The DNA of the CDR3 is TGCAGTGCTAGACCGCGGACAGTCGAGGGCGAGCAGTACTTC.

The chain joins TRBV11-2 to TRBJ2-1; 10 bases are shared with TRBD1. CDR3 length: 15 amino acids. CDR1 is SGHAT and CDR2 is FQNNGV in the germline V gene. The trim removed 1 base at V and 6 bases at J, leaving 3 bases unmatched. CDR3 in amino acids: CASSLGGQGINEQFF. The CDR3 bases are TGTGCCAGCAGCTTAGGGGGACAGGGGATCAATGAGCAGTTCTTC. The variable domain in full, with the rest retrieved from reference TRBV11-2 and TRBJ2-1, is EAGVAQSPRYKIIEKRQSVAFWCNPISGHATLYWYQQILGQGPKLLIQFQNNGVVDDSQLPKDRFSAERLKGVDSTLKIQPAKLEDSAVYLCASSLGGQGINEQFFGPGTRLTVL.

The CDR3: CSALAGGSSYNEQFF. In DNA, the CDR3 is TGCAGTGCTTTAGCGGGGGGAAGCTCCTACAATGAGCAGTTCTTC. The chain uses TRBV20-1 and TRBJ2-1; 10 nucleotides agree with TRBD2. The CDR3 runs 15 residues. Trimming cost V 5 bases and J 0 bases; bases outside gene matches: 4. Germline loops: CDR1 DFQATT, CDR2 SNEGSKA (reference sequence).

V is TRBV5-1 and J is TRBJ2-2; the D gene is possibly TRBD1 (6 bases). The CDR3 consists of 17 residues. The germline CDR1 and CDR2 sequences are SGHRS and YFSETQ. Trimming removed 0 bases at V and 1 base at J, with 13 bases between. CDR3 sequence (DNA): TGCGCCAGCAGCTTGGGGCGACAGGCTTTGAACACCGGGGAGCTGTTTTTT. Translated: CASSLGRQALNTGELFF.

This clonotype showed up many times. The chain has TRBV20-1 and TRBJ2-4; TRBD2 might be the D (5 bases). This CDR3 region has 13 residues. V gave up 6 bases and J gave up 8 bases, with 17 bases separating them. Germline values: CDR1 DFQATT, CDR2 SNEGSKA (reference sequence). The CDR3 region has the DNA TGCAGTGCCCCGCGACCTCACGGGGACATTCAGTACTTC. Its translation: CSAPRPHGDIQYF.

The chain combines TRBV20-1 with TRBJ1-2, with D uncertain. The germline V and J ends were trimmed by 0 bases and 5 bases, with 13 bases remaining between them. Germline CDR1 reads DFQATT; CDR2 reads SNEGSKA (reference sequence). CDR3 length: 14 residues. CDR3 nucleotide sequence: TGCAGTGCTAGAGACCGGGGAACGGGGTATGGCTACACCTTC. It translates to CSARDRGTGYGYTF.

This chain uses TRBV7-9 with TRBJ1-5; perhaps TRBD1 as D (6 bases). This CDR3 is built from 17 residues. Deletions cut 4 bases from V and 0 bases from J, with 16 bases between. Germline V gene lookup returns CDR1 SEHNR and CDR2 FQNEAQ (reference sequence). The CDR3 sequence is CASSSSDRQNSNQPQHF. The CDR3, as DNA: TGTGCCAGCAGCTCCTCGGACAGACAGAATAGCAATCAGCCCCAGCATTTT.